Reported below is one T cell receptor beta chain. The antigen remains undetermined. V lost 1 base and J 5 bases, leaving 14 bases between the germline ends. Per germline, CDR1 LNHDA and CDR2 SQIVND (reference sequence). The CDR3 runs 15 residues. This sample stems from a study of T cell responses to AZD1222 COVID-19 vaccine. Study observations and caveats: Donors, mostly white British, included more females; clonal diversity was possibly underestimated.

TCRdb keeps only in-frame clones here, not all; method: immunoSEQ multiplex PCR. The data show 200,000 or so clones, 93% seen once. The rearrangement links TRBV19 to TRBJ1-2; D ambiguous. The specimen comprised peripheral blood, sampled 28 days after the second AZD1222 dose. The TCR comes from an adult who received the AZD1222 COVID-19 vaccine. The CDR3 region has the DNA TGTGCCAGTAGTATAGGCGGTGAACTAAGGTATGGCTACACCTTC. It translates to CASSIGGELRYGYTF.